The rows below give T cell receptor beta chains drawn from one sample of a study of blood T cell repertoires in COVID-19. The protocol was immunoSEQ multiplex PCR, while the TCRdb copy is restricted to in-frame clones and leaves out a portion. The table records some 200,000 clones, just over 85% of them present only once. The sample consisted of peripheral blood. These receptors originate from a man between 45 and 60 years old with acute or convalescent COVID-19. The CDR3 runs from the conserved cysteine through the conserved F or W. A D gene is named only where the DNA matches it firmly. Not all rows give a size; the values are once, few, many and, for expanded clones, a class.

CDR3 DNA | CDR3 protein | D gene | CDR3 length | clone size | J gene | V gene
TGTGCCAGCAGCGACGATCCTAGGGATACGCAGTATTTT | CASSDDPRDTQYF | . | 13 | . | TRBJ2-3 | TRBV2
TGTGCCAGCAGGTTAAACGAGGGATCTGGAAACACCATATATTTT | CASRLNEGSGNTIYF | . | 15 | once | TRBJ1-3 | TRBV6-5
TGTGCCAGTAGTATCGCAGGGGCCGTCGGGCAGCCCCAGCATTTT | CASSIAGAVGQPQHF | . | 15 | . | TRBJ1-5 | TRBV19
TGTGCCAGCAGCTCACCAGACAGACAAGAGACCCAGTACTTC | CASSSPDRQETQYF | . | 14 | . | TRBJ2-5 | TRBV7-7
TGTGCCAGCAGCCAAGGACTAAAGAACACTGAAGCTTTCTTT | CASSQGLKNTEAFF | . | 14 | . | TRBJ1-1 | TRBV3-1/TRBV3-2
TGTGCCAGCAGTTTACTCGACAGGGATGGAGAGACCCAGTACTTC | CASSLLDRDGETQYF | TRBD1 | 15 | . | TRBJ2-5 | TRBV6-6
TGTGCCAGCAGTTTATGGGGCGGGGGGGCTTCAGATACGCAGTATTTT | CASSLWGGGASDTQYF | TRBD2 | 16 | . | TRBJ2-3 | TRBV27
TGTGCCAGCAGTGAAGCTGGCCCGGGGTTCTATAATTCACCCCTCCACTTT | CASSEAGPGFYNSPLHF | . | 17 | . | TRBJ1-6 | TRBV2
TGTGCCAGCAGTGAAGGAGGACAGGGTAAAAAGACCCAGTACTTC | CASSEGGQGKKTQYF | TRBD1 | 15 | . | TRBJ2-5 | TRBV2
TGTGCCATCAGTGACGGGGGGACTAGCGTTGTCTCAGATACGCAGTATTTT | CAISDGGTSVVSDTQYF | TRBD2 | 17 | . | TRBJ2-3 | TRBV10-3
TGTGCCAGCACCGAAGGACTAGCGGGGGCTAACAATGAGCAGTTCTTC | CASTEGLAGANNEQFF | TRBD2 | 16 | . | TRBJ2-1 | TRBV6-4
TGTGCCAGCAGCGGACAGGGGTTGGGGCTCTATGGCTACACCTTC | CASSGQGLGLYGYTF | TRBD1 | 15 | . | TRBJ1-2 | TRBV5-4
TGCAGCGGCAGACGATACCAGGTCACAGATACGCAGTATTTT | CSGRRYQVTDTQYF | . | 14 | . | TRBJ2-3 | TRBV29-1
TGTGCCAGCTCACCACCTACCGGTAGCGTACTTTTAGTGCGGGGCTACACCTTC | CASSPPTGSVLLVRGYTF | . | 18 | . | TRBJ1-2 | TRBV18
TGTGCCAGCAGTGAAGCGGGACACACCTTAAACACCATATATTTT | CASSEAGHTLNTIYF | . | 15 | . | TRBJ1-3 | TRBV2
TGTGCCATCAGTGAGTCGAAAGGACAGGATTCACCCCTCCACTTT | CAISESKGQDSPLHF | TRBD1 | 15 | . | TRBJ1-6 | TRBV10-3
TGTGCCTGGAGTGTTGAGGGTTCTCAGCCCCAGCATTTT | CAWSVEGSQPQHF | . | 13 | once | TRBJ1-5 | TRBV30
TGTGCCAGCTCACAGGCGGACAGAGTGAATGAAAAACTGTTTTTT | CASSQADRVNEKLFF | . | 15 | once | TRBJ1-4 | TRBV18